Each of the 20 T cell receptor beta chains below was sequenced from the same sample in a study of cytomegalovirus exposure and HLA in healthy donors. Produced via immunoSEQ multiplex PCR; TCRdb's table is partial and in-frame only. The top ten hold 1.3% of the sample, which has some 80,000 clones, approximately 96% seen once. Source material: PBMCs. All receptors derive from a woman aged 18-30 years in good health and CMV-seronegative.

The V gene is TRBV27, the J gene TRBJ2-7; D unclear. Germline-derived CDR1 and CDR2 are MNHEY and SMNVEV (reference sequence). This CDR3 is built from 12 residues. Trimming shortened V by 11 bases and J by 6 bases, and 17 bases separated the two germline ends. CDR3 nucleotide sequence: TGTGCCGGGCCCGGTGCCTGTCTCGAGCAGTACTTC. It encodes CAGPGACLEQYF.

The J gene is TRBJ2-7, the V gene TRBV30, with D possibly TRBD2 on 6 matching bases. Trimming took 5 bases from V and 1 from J, leaving 9 bases between them. CDR1 is GTSNPN and CDR2 is SVGIG in the germline V gene (reference sequence). CDR3 length: 12 amino acids. The CDR3 bases are TGTGCCTGGGAGGGACTTTCCTACGAGCAGTACTTC. Amino acid sequence: CAWEGLSYEQYF.

The chain has TRBV7-2 and TRBJ1-5, with D unclear. The V gene lost 1 base and the J gene lost 3 bases, with 13 bases spanning the gap. The CDR3 is made up of 16 amino acids. Germline values: CDR1 SGHTA, CDR2 FQGNSA. This CDR3 reads CASSLDARVLNQPQHF. The CDR3 DNA is TGTGCCAGCAGCTTAGACGCCCGGGTCCTCAATCAGCCCCAGCATTTT.

The rearrangement joins TRBV9 to TRBJ1-3; unclear D gene. The germline gives CDR1 SGDLS, CDR2 YYNGEE. V lost 3 bases and J 0 bases, leaving 13 bases between the germline ends. This CDR3 has 16 residues. CDR3 nucleotides: TGTGCCAGCAGCGGGGCATTGGCACCCTCTGGAAACACCATATATTTT. This codes for CASSGALAPSGNTIYF.

The J gene is TRBJ1-4, the V gene TRBV28; no clear D. The CDR3 consists of 13 residues. Germline-derived CDR1 and CDR2 are MDHEN and SYDVKM. Between the trimmed V and J ends, which lost 7 bases and 6 bases, there was a span of 12 bases. The chain's CDR3 is CASTLDWDEKLFF. The CDR3, as DNA: TGTGCCAGCACCTTGGACTGGGATGAAAAACTGTTTTTT.

This clone was seen a few times. This sequence joins TRBV30 and TRBJ1-1; D unclear. Per the germline V gene, CDR1 is GTSNPN and CDR2 is SVGIG (reference sequence). The CDR3 length is 12 residues. V gave up 2 bases and J gave up 4 bases, with 8 bases separating them. The CDR3 loop reads CAWSRGRTEAFF. Here the CDR3 DNA reads TGTGCCTGGAGTAGAGGGCGCACTGAAGCTTTCTTT.

The chain combines TRBV10-1 with TRBJ2-2, with 8 bases matching TRBD2. The V gene's germline CDR1 is WNHNN and CDR2 SYGVQD (reference sequence). The CDR3 has 14 amino acids. Unmatched junction bases numbered 4, after V lost 6 bases and J lost 4 bases. CDR3 bases: TGCGCCAGCAGGAGCGGGAGCGGCACCGGGGAGCTGTTTTTT. Residues: CASRSGSGTGELFF.

The chain is built from TRBV6-5 and TRBJ1-3, with unresolved D. V was trimmed by 6 bases and J by 0 bases, leaving 9 bases between them. This CDR3 region has 14 residues. Germline CDR1 is MNHEY and CDR2 is SVGAGI. CDR3 amino acids: CASSRLSSGNTIYF. The CDR3 DNA sequence: TGTGCCAGCAGCAGACTGAGCTCTGGAAACACCATATATTTT.

The rearrangement joins TRBV6-5 to TRBJ2-7; 7 bases agree with TRBD1. After removal of 5 bases from V and 0 bases from J, the junction contained 4 bases not matched to a gene. Germline V lookup: CDR1 MNHEY, CDR2 SVGAGI. The CDR3 consists of 14 residues. The CDR3 loop reads CASSVRDSSYEQYF. CDR3 DNA: TGTGCCAGCAGTGTCCGGGACAGCTCCTACGAGCAGTACTTC.

The chain uses TRBV6-5 and TRBJ1-1; D might be TRBD1 (5 bases). The CDR3 is made up of 13 amino acids. Trimming removed 2 bases from V and 6 bases from J, with 10 bases in between. From germline, CDR1 is MNHEY and CDR2 SVGAGI. The CDR3 region is CASSYIRVSEAFF. The DNA of the CDR3 is TGTGCCAGCAGTTACATCAGGGTGTCTGAAGCTTTCTTT.

The genes are TRBV18 and TRBJ1-1; TRBD1 matches 7 bases. Germline CDR1 and CDR2: KGHSH and LQKENI. The V and J ends lost 2 bases and 5 bases, in that order; junction bases with no gene match: 11. This CDR3 region has 16 residues. The CDR3 sequence is CASSPSTGPYLTEAFF. In DNA, the CDR3 is TGTGCCAGCTCACCATCGACAGGGCCTTATTTGACTGAAGCTTTCTTT.

This clone was seen a few times. This chain connects TRBV5-1 to TRBJ2-2; 8 bases line up with TRBD1. The germline V gene encodes CDR1 SGHRS and CDR2 YFSETQ. The V gene end was trimmed by 4 bases and the J gene end by 0 bases; junction bases not matched to a gene: 11. The CDR3 is 18 amino acids. The CDR3 DNA is TGCGCCAGCAGCCCAGGGGGCAGGGTATCGGCGAACACCGGGGAGCTGTTTTTT. It codes for CASSPGGRVSANTGELFF.

The V and J genes are TRBV10-3 and TRBJ1-2; D gene uncertain. V shed 6 bases and J shed 4 bases, with 15 bases lying between them. CDR3 size: 14 residues. The germline V gene has CDR1 ENHRY and CDR2 SYGVKD. Here the CDR3 reads CAIREDGGLYGYTF. The CDR3 coding sequence is TGTGCCATCAGGGAGGACGGAGGACTCTATGGCTACACCTTC.

This chain uses TRBV6-5 with TRBJ2-7; 7 bases are a match to TRBD1. The V gene end was trimmed by 4 bases and the J gene end by 2 bases; junction bases not matched to a gene: 8. Germline V CDR1 and CDR2: MNHEY, SVGAGI. The CDR3 is 15 amino acids. This CDR3 reads CASSWSGTATYEQYF. Written as DNA, the CDR3 is TGTGCCAGCAGTTGGTCCGGGACAGCAACCTACGAGCAGTACTTC.

This rearrangement joins TRBV18 to TRBJ2-2; D unresolved. V lost 3 bases to trimming and J lost 7 bases, with 12 bases between them. Germline lookup yields CDR1 KGHSH and CDR2 LQKENI. The CDR3 has 14 amino acids. CDR3: CASSPKTGNGELFF. CDR3 DNA sequence: TGTGCCAGCTCACCTAAGACTGGTAACGGGGAGCTGTTTTTT.

This chain joins TRBV2 and TRBJ1-1, with TRBD1 identical over 11 bases. This CDR3 spans 15 amino acids. CDR1 is SNHLY, CDR2 FYNNEI, per germline. V lost 4 bases to trimming and J lost 1 base; unmatched junction nucleotides: 2. The CDR3 DNA reads as TGTGCCAGCAGTGGGGACAGGGGGAGGAACACTGAAGCTTTCTTT. Amino acid sequence: CASSGDRGRNTEAFF.

The table lists this clone with a count of one. J is TRBJ2-7 and V is TRBV30, with D tentatively TRBD1 (6 bases). V was cut by 7 bases and J by 1 base, with 11 bases left in between. Per germline, CDR1 GTSNPN and CDR2 SVGIG (reference sequence). This CDR3 spans 12 amino acids. This CDR3 is CALNRGSYEQYF. The CDR3 DNA sequence: TGTGCCTTGAATAGGGGGTCCTACGAGCAGTACTTC.

The table lists this clone with a count of one. V usage is TRBV6-1 and J usage is TRBJ1-4, with a tentative D call TRBD1 (5 bases). This CDR3 has 15 amino acids. Germline V gives CDR1 MNHNS, CDR2 SASEGT. V was cut by 2 bases and J by 6 bases, with 13 bases left in between. Written as DNA, the CDR3 is TGTGCCAGCAGTGAAATGTGGGACTCGTATGAAAAACTGTTTTTT. Encoded protein: CASSEMWDSYEKLFF.

The chain is built from TRBV7-9 and TRBJ2-7; D is uncertain. The V gene's germline CDR1 is SEHNR and CDR2 FQNEAQ (reference sequence). This CDR3 has 12 amino acids. V was clipped by 5 bases and J by 1 base, with 6 bases between them. CDR3 coding DNA: TGTGCCAGCAGCGAGAGGTCCTACGAGCAGTACTTC. Its protein product is CASSERSYEQYF. The variable domain in full, completed from reference TRBV7-9 and TRBJ2-7, reads DTGVSQNPRHKITKRGQNVTFRCDPISEHNRLYWYRQTLGQGPEFLTYFQNEAQLEKSRLLSDRFSAERPKGSFSTLEIQRTEQGDSAMYLCASSERSYEQYFGPGTRLTVT.

V usage is TRBV14 and J usage is TRBJ2-2; 8 nucleotides agree with TRBD1. V shed 1 base, J shed 5 bases, and the junction held 3 bases outside the gene matches. The germline V gene encodes CDR1 SGHDN and CDR2 FVKESK. The CDR3 length is 15 residues. CDR3 DNA: TGTGCCAGCAGCCAAGTGCAGGGGGCAACCGGGGAGCTGTTTTTT. It encodes CASSQVQGATGELFF.